This TCR beta chain originates from a study of blood T cell repertoires in COVID-19 (dated by TCRdb to 2019 to 2021). For the wider study: Samples covering the acute and convalescent phases of COVID-19 were provided by collaborators in the United States, Italy and Spain. The prospective study material was composed of cDNA or gDNA derived from T cells, B-cell-depleted T cells, or PBMCs. Deeply sampled blood TCRbeta repertoires from subjects exposed to, actively infected with, or recovered from COVID-19 were included in the dataset. The repertoires were released in a freely available public database intended as a resource for research on the immune response to SARS-CoV-2. Samples were obtained from the ongoing ImmuneRACE study (first 160 participants) and from over 1,000 subjects provided by 6 global collaborators. Sample metadata almost always included a de-identified subject ID, COVID-19 status, age in years and sex. Where available, HLA class I and class II types were obtained from metadata supplied by the sample provider rather than from assay-based typing.

TCRbeta CDR3 regions were amplified from genomic DNA using the immunoSEQ Assay, a bias-controlled multiplex PCR. The original methods were these. Nucleated cell counts per sample were estimated from amplification of reference gene primers within the assay. To quantify the absolute abundance of each unique TCRbeta CDR3 rearrangement, sequence reads were collapsed and filtered. Productive Simpson clonality was computed per sample as the square root of Simpson's diversity index over productive rearrangements. Drawn from immuneACCESS, this table holds only the in-frame rearrangements with V and J called that TCRdb kept. Clones are partly lost; checked studies trace under half to an unresolved V gene and leave the rest unexplained. The V and J calls and clone size come from that table; D and trimming were worked out from the DNA. The sample table contains about 270,000 clones; only one count was recorded for around 86% of them. The top ten constitute around 6% of the sample.

About this clone itself: Which antigen it targets is not known. No qualities accompany the bases; no much larger clone lies one base away.

V is cut by 2 bases and J by 9 bases, and the space between the germline ends is 8 bases. The CDR3 has 12 amino acids, counting the end cysteine and phenylalanine. The CDR3 DNA has 36 bases and is translated from base 1. Study-wide conclusions, independent of this receptor: The quantity of clinical and demographic metadata differed by source and by participant and was supplied without curation.

At one collaborating source in Seattle, patients were enrolled during active infection and were followed longitudinally through the course of disease. Whole blood was collected in K2EDTA tubes by collaborating institutions according to the institutions' own protocols. For TCRbeta analysis, collaborator samples were shipped as frozen whole blood, as isolated PBMCs, or as DNA extracted from either sample type. Sequencing was done on a sample of peripheral blood. The clonotype comes from a woman of 80 years or more with COVID-19, enrolled during active disease. The chain is assembled from TRBV12-3 or TRBV12-4 and TRBJ2-1; the D gene is unclear. CDR3 reads: CASSLFSTEQFF. The bases are TGTGCCAGCAGTTTATTTAGTACTGAGCAGTTCTTC.